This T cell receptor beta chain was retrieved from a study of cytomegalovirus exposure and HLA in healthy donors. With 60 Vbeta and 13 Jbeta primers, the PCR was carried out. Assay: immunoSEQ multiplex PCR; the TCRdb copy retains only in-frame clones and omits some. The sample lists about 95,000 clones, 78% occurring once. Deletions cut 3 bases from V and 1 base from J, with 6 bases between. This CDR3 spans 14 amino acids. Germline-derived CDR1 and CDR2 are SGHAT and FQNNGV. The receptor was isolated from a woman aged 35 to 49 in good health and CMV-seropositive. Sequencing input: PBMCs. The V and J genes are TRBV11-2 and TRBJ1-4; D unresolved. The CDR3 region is CASSFQITNEKLFF. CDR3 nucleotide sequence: TGTGCCAGCAGCTTCCAGATAACTAATGAAAAACTGTTTTTT.